This T cell receptor beta chain was retrieved from a study of shared T cell receptors in the human thymus. Generated by immunoSEQ multiplex PCR, the TCRdb table keeps only in-frame clones and is missing some. The table has almost 550,000 clones, about 84% seen once. The germline V gene has CDR1 MNHEY and CDR2 SMNVEV (reference sequence). The CDR3 runs to 14 residues. The V end lost 6 bases, the J end lost 5 bases, and 13 bases lay between the germline ends. These data were also filed under a second study, of human thymus T cells.

The chain employs TRBV27 and TRBJ2-2; D is perhaps TRBD2 (5 bases). This clonotype was sampled from a boy in the first two years of life with a congenital heart defect. The sequenced sample consisted of thymocytes. The CDR3 reads CASSSLEGTGELFF. The CDR3 nucleotides read TGTGCCAGCAGCTCACTAGAGGGAACCGGGGAGCTGTTTTTT.